This is a list of T cell receptor beta chains from one sample in a study of Graves' ophthalmopathy and Graves' hyperthyroidism. A single record per CDR3 protein comes from TCRdb applying MiXCR to the multiplex PCR reads. The sample has tens of thousands of distinct CDR3 sequences, approximately 52% seen once. The sample taken for sequencing was peripheral blood. The receptor source for this set is an adult woman with Graves' ophthalmopathy. Both conserved end residues are part of each CDR3. A D gene is named only where the DNA matches it firmly. Clone size is given for some rows only: seen once, a few or many times, or a class if the clone is expanded.

D gene | J gene | clone size | V gene | CDR3 length | CDR3 DNA | CDR3 protein
TRBD2 | TRBJ2-5 | many | TRBV4-2 | 17 | TGTGCCAGCAGCCAAGATTTCAATAGCGGGCTCCAAGAGACCCAGTACTTC | CASSQDFNSGLQETQYF
NA | TRBJ2-7 | many | TRBV6-5 | 14 | TGTGCCAGCAGTTACTCGTACGGGTCCTACGAGCAGTACTTC | CASSYSYGSYEQYF
NA | TRBJ1-5 | NA | TRBV7-2 | 14 | TGTGCCAGCAGCCCCGGGCAGTCTTATCAGCCCCAGCATTTT | CASSPGQSYQPQHF
TRBD2 | TRBJ2-1 | NA | TRBV20-1 | 10 | TGCCGTTGGGGGGGTAGTGAGCAGTTCTTC | CRWGGSEQFF
NA | TRBJ2-2 | NA | TRBV7-2 | 13 | TGTGCCAGCAGCCAGATCCGGACAGGGGAGCTGTTTTTT | CASSQIRTGELFF
TRBD2 | TRBJ2-3 | NA | TRBV20-1 | 14 | TGCAGTGCTAGCCTAGCGGGAGGCAGGGGGACGCAGTATTTT | CSASLAGGRGTQYF
NA | TRBJ2-7 | NA | TRBV25-1 | 19 | NA | CASSFYICSASQGSYEQYF
NA | TRBJ2-3 | NA | TRBV7-2 | 13 | TGTGCCAGCAGCTTCCCAGTCACAGATACGCAGTATTTT | CASSFPVTDTQYF
NA | TRBJ1-2 | medium-sized | TRBV10-3 | 14 | TGTGCCATCAGTGAGCCGGTAGATTCTATTGGCTACACCTTC | CAISEPVDSIGYTF
TRBD1 | TRBJ2-2 | once | TRBV5-6 | 14 | TGTGCCAGCAGCCCGGGACAGGGGACCGGGGAGCTGTTTTTT | CASSPGQGTGELFF
NA | TRBJ2-2 | NA | TRBV9 | 13 | TGTGCCAGCAGCGTAGATGGGGCCGGGGAGCTGTTTTTT | CASSVDGAGELFF
NA | TRBJ2-1 | few | TRBV2 | 12 | TGTGCCAGCACTAAGACAGACAATGAGCAGTTCTTC | CASTKTDNEQFF
NA | TRBJ2-7 | NA | TRBV10-2 | 15 | TGCGCCAGCAGTCCCCCGAGGGACACACCCTGCGAGCAGTACTTC | CASSPPRDTPCEQYF
TRBD1 | TRBJ2-2 | once | TRBV7-3 | 14 | TGTGCCAGCAGCTTGGACAGGGGCTACAATGAGCTGTTTTTT | CASSLDRGYNELFF
TRBD1 | TRBJ1-2 | many | TRBV5-8 | 14 | TGTGCCAGCAGCCCACGGACAGGGGACTATGGCTACACCTTC | CASSPRTGDYGYTF
NA | TRBJ2-5 | many | TRBV4-2 | 13 | TGTGCCACCGACCAGGACAGCCAAGAGACCCAGTACTTC | CATDQDSQETQYF
NA | TRBJ1-2 | NA | TRBV7-9 | 12 | TGTGCCAGCAGCCTCCAGGATGGTGGCTACACCTTC | CASSLQDGGYTF
TRBD2 | TRBJ2-7 | many | TRBV20-1 | 12 | TGCAGTGCTAGGGGACTAGGGTACGAGCAGTACTTC | CSARGLGYEQYF
TRBD2 | TRBJ2-3 | few | TRBV10-3 | 13 | TGTGCCATCAGTGGCGGGAGGTCAGATACGCAGTATTTT | CAISGGRSDTQYF
TRBD1 | TRBJ2-5 | NA | TRBV15 | 14 | TGTGCCACCAGCAGCAAGACAGGGGGGGAGACCCAGTACTTC | CATSSKTGGETQYF
TRBD2 | TRBJ2-1 | many | TRBV27 | 14 | TGTGCCAGCAGTCCGGGACTAGCTTACAATGAGCAGTTCTTC | CASSPGLAYNEQFF
NA | TRBJ1-5 | many | TRBV20-1 | 14 | TGCAGTGCTAAGGCCAGCCGGTGGGATCAGCCCCAGCATTTT | CSAKASRWDQPQHF
TRBD2 | TRBJ2-1 | NA | TRBV7-6 | 15 | TGTGCCAGCAGTCCTACTATAGCGGGAGATCATGAGCAGTTCTTC | CASSPTIAGDHEQFF
TRBD2 | TRBJ2-7 | many | TRBV28 | 14 | TGTGCCAGCAGTTTGAACGCGGGAGCCTACGAGCAGTACTTC | CASSLNAGAYEQYF
TRBD2 | TRBJ2-2 | many | TRBV7-3 | 16 | TGTGCCAGCAGGCCCCTACTAGCGGAGGGCACCGGGGAGCTGTTTTTT | CASRPLLAEGTGELFF
TRBD2 | TRBJ2-4 | few | TRBV19 | 15 | TGTGCCAGTAAGGAGGGAGGGCTACCCAAAAACATTCCGTACTTC | CASKEGGLPKNIPYF
NA | TRBJ1-4 | NA | TRBV9 | 15 | TGTGCCAGCAGCGTAGACCAGGGTCTTAGTGAAAAACTGTTTTTT | CASSVDQGLSEKLFF
NA | TRBJ2-7 | NA | TRBV20-1 | 14 | TGCAGTGCTAGAGGGGCCCCGGGGTCCTACGAGCAGTACTTC | CSARGAPGSYEQYF
TRBD1 | TRBJ1-6 | NA | TRBV9 | 19 | TGCGCCAGCAGCCAAGAAATAGCGGGGACAGGTCCCTATAATTCACCCCTCCACTTT | CASSQEIAGTGPYNSPLHF
NA | TRBJ1-5 | NA | TRBV14 | 12 | TGTGCCAGCAGCCAGGAGTTTGGGCCCCAGCATTTT | CASSQEFGPQHF
NA | TRBJ2-5 | many | TRBV28 | 10 | TGTGCCACCCAGGGGAAGACCCAGTACTTC | CATQGKTQYF
TRBD2 | TRBJ2-7 | many | TRBV19 | 17 | TGTGCCAGTAGTATAGACGGGACTAGCGGGAGCTTCTACGAGCAGTACTTC | CASSIDGTSGSFYEQYF
TRBD1 | TRBJ2-1 | many | TRBV29-1 | 14 | TGCAGCGTTCCCCAGGGGGCCCCATACAATGAGCAGTTCTTC | CSVPQGAPYNEQFF
TRBD2 | TRBJ2-1 | NA | TRBV10-3 | 10 | TGTGCCCGGGACTACGATGAGCAGTTCTTC | CARDYDEQFF
NA | TRBJ1-2 | NA | TRBV5-4 | 14 | TGTGCCAGCAGCTTGCGTGGGGGTAACTATGGCTACACCTTC | CASSLRGGNYGYTF
TRBD2 | TRBJ2-1 | NA | TRBV19 | 18 | TGTGCCAGTAGTCTTAAGGGACTAACGGGGCCAAGCCACAATGAGCAGTTCTTC | CASSLKGLTGPSHNEQFF
TRBD2 | TRBJ2-2 | many | TRBV5-8 | 15 | TGTGCCAGCAGCTCACTAGCGGGAGAGGCCGGGGAGCTGTTTTTT | CASSSLAGEAGELFF
NA | TRBJ1-2 | many | TRBV20-1 | 13 | TGCAGTGTGTTTGGGGCCCGTGACTATGGCTACACCTTC | CSVFGARDYGYTF